This TCR beta chain was found in a study of radiation and T cells in renal cell carcinoma. Overall study results and limits: From baseline, blood top tumor clonotypes peaked at 2 weeks post-radiation.

Germline V gene lookup returns CDR1 SGHVS and CDR2 FQNEAQ. Losses at the gene ends were 5 bases for V and 6 bases for J; bases not matched to a gene: 4. CDR3 size: 13 residues. On this clone: Its cognate antigen is unknown.

Time point defined: blood 4 weeks post-SBRT, at nephrectomy. Sample treatment: 15 Gy SBRT to primary tumor, nephrectomy 4 weeks later. Serial blood draws occurred at baseline and 2 and 4 weeks post-SBRT. This renal cell carcinoma was of the clear cell type. The repertoire was sequenced with immunoSEQ multiplex PCR; TCRdb's copy has only in-frame clones and lacks some. The sample lists around 170,000 clones; 88% were seen once. The receptor was isolated from a woman aged 45 to 65 with renal cell carcinoma. V and J are TRBV7-8 and TRBJ2-3; 8 positions match TRBD2. The sample was blood, taken from a patient whose treatment included radiotherapy and nephrectomy. This CDR3 reads CASSPAGGDTQYF. The CDR3, as DNA: TGTGCCAGCAGCCCCGCGGGGGGTGATACGCAGTATTTT.